The 28 T cell receptor beta chains listed next were all sequenced from one sample in a study of T cell repertoires in cytomegalovirus infection. TCRdb independently ran MiXCR on the reads; one entry per CDR3 protein. The sample gives around 94,000 distinct CDR3 sequences, approximately 15% of which show up once; approximately 7.6% is in the top ten. The specimen sequenced was PBMCs. The receptors stem from a human donor in good health (CMV status not recorded). Some clones in this sample may be carry-over from other donors' samples.

This clonotype was recorded a few times. V usage is TRBV7-2 and J usage is TRBJ2-7; maybe TRBD1 (6 bases). CDR1 is SGHTA, CDR2 FQGNSA, per germline. The CDR3 contains 17 residues. Between the trimmed V and J ends, which lost 5 bases and 1 base, there was a span of 21 bases. The CDR3 loop reads CASSRGGQIKSSYEQYF. CDR3 DNA sequence: TGTGCCAGCAGCCGAGGCGGACAGATCAAAAGTTCCTACGAGCAGTACTTC.

The V and J genes are TRBV14 and TRBJ2-3; the match to TRBD2 covers 11 bases. With 4 bases clipped from V and 4 bases from J, the junction kept 4 bases outside the gene matches. The CDR3 covers 15 residues. Germline V lookup: CDR1 SGHDN, CDR2 FVKESK. The CDR3 DNA reads as TGTGCCAGCAGCCCGACTAGCGGGGTCTCAGATACGCAGTATTTT. Amino acids: CASSPTSGVSDTQYF.

This clonotype has only a few counts. The chain uses TRBV28 and TRBJ1-3, with D unclear. Trimming stripped 6 bases from V and 0 bases from J, with 9 bases between. The CDR3 runs 14 residues. Germline-derived CDR1 and CDR2 are MDHEN and SYDVKM. CDR3 sequence (DNA): TGTGCCAGCAGACCCTCGTCCTCTGGAAACACCATATATTTT. Its translation: CASRPSSSGNTIYF.

On this clonotype itself: A read error may be the cause here, since a much bigger clone is one base away. The chain employs TRBV11-2 and TRBJ2-3; D perhaps matches TRBD2 (5 bases). The CDR3 runs to 11 residues. Per germline, CDR1 SGHAT and CDR2 FQNNGV. The CDR3 loop reads CAGSSSDTQYF. In DNA, the CDR3 is TGTGCCGGCAGCTCTAGCGATACGCAGTATTTT.

The chain recombines TRBV5-6 with TRBJ2-7, with D unresolved. The CDR3 has 14 amino acids. The germline V and J ends were trimmed by 4 bases and 2 bases, with 13 bases remaining between them. Germline assignment: CDR1 SGHDT and CDR2 YYEEEE. The CDR3 protein is CASSQPGRAYEQYF. CDR3 nucleotide sequence: TGTGCCAGCAGCCAGCCCGGCAGAGCCTACGAGCAGTACTTC.

The chain is built from TRBV7-3 and TRBJ2-1, with TRBD2 identical over 11 bases. The CDR3 is made up of 15 amino acids. The germline gives CDR1 SGHTA, CDR2 FQGTGA. The J segment lost 7 bases and the V segment lost 5 bases, leaving 7 bases of the junction unmatched. In nucleotides, the CDR3 is TGTGCCAGCAGCCCGGGACTAGCGGTATTTAATGAGCAGTTCTTC. As protein: CASSPGLAVFNEQFF.

The J gene is TRBJ2-3, the V gene TRBV12-3 or TRBV12-4, with D perhaps matching TRBD1 (6 bases). V was pared by 7 bases and J by 0 bases, with 11 bases between. The CDR3 extends over 14 amino acids. The CDR3: CASTPGHSTDTQYF. CDR3 coding DNA: TGTGCCAGCACCCCGGGACACAGCACAGATACGCAGTATTTT.

V and J are TRBV11-3 and TRBJ2-1; 9 bases align to TRBD1. The CDR3 length is 14 residues. V lost 5 bases to trimming and J lost 6 bases; unmatched junction nucleotides: 5. Germline CDR1 reads SGHNT; CDR2 reads YENEEA. The CDR3 DNA reads TGTGCCAGCAGCACAGGGGGCGACTTCAATGAGCAGTTCTTC. This translates into CASSTGGDFNEQFF.

This clonotype was observed at least ten times. The J gene is TRBJ2-7, the V gene TRBV7-2; D is uncertain. CDR1 is SGHTA and CDR2 is FQGNSA in the germline V gene. V dropped 5 bases and J dropped 0 bases, with 5 bases sitting between them. The CDR3 sequence is 12 residues long. The CDR3, as DNA: TGTGCCAGCAGCGCCAGCTCCTACGAGCAGTACTTC. It codes for CASSASSYEQYF.

The rearrangement uses TRBV20-1 and TRBJ2-3; TRBD2 matches 8 bases. CDR3 length: 14 amino acids. Germline loops: CDR1 DFQATT, CDR2 SNEGSKA (reference sequence). With V trimmed by 6 bases and J by 3 bases, 8 bases remained unmatched. The CDR3 DNA is TGCAGTGCCTCTACGGGGGGGCCGACAGATACGCAGTATTTT. Translated: CSASTGGPTDTQYF.

This clonotype was observed at least ten times. The rearrangement joins TRBV6-6 to TRBJ1-5; 9 bases align to TRBD1. The CDR3 length is 18 residues. In germline, CDR1 is MNHNY, CDR2 SVGAGI (reference sequence). The ends lost 0 bases at V and 4 bases at J; junction bases unmatched: 10. The CDR3 DNA follows: TGTGCCAGCAGTTACTCGAAGGCGGGACAGGGCGGTAATCAGCCCCAGCATTTT. It codes for CASSYSKAGQGGNQPQHF.

This chain's CDR3 is CASSLGTGEQFF. The CDR3 region has the DNA TGTGCCAGCAGCCTCGGTACCGGTGAGCAGTTCTTC. V and J are TRBV3-1 and TRBJ2-1, with D uncertain. The germline V gene encodes CDR1 LGHDT and CDR2 YNNKEL (reference sequence). V gave up 4 bases and J gave up 9 bases, with 10 bases separating them. The CDR3 is 12 amino acids.

The sample holds many counts of this clonotype. The chain couples TRBV7-2 to TRBJ2-7, with TRBD2 matching over 11 bases. This CDR3 region has 17 residues. Germline V gene data show CDR1 as SGHTA and CDR2 as FQGNSA. Trimming cost V 4 bases and J 3 bases; bases outside gene matches: 11. CDR3 sequence reads: CASSSLAGDLRGYEQYF. In DNA form, the CDR3 reads TGTGCCAGCAGCTCACTAGCGGGGGATCTCAGGGGCTACGAGCAGTACTTC.

Ten or more counts support this clonotype. The chain combines TRBV5-6 with TRBJ2-2; D may be TRBD1 (6 bases). V was cut by 0 bases and J by 5 bases, with 11 bases left in between. Germline values: CDR1 SGHDT, CDR2 YYEEEE. The CDR3 runs 15 residues. CDR3 coding DNA: TGTGCCAGCAGCTTGGGGGGGCGCGAAACCGGGGAGCTGTTTTTT. Translated: CASSLGGRETGELFF.

This clonotype was seen repeatedly, ten times or more. This chain joins TRBV11-2 and TRBJ2-1, with 8 bases fitting TRBD2. The CDR3 spans 16 residues. Germline V gene sequence: CDR1 SGHAT, CDR2 FQNNGV. The J segment lost 4 bases and the V segment lost 6 bases, leaving 11 bases of the junction unmatched. The DNA of the CDR3 is TGTGCCAGCAGTCTACTCCCGGGGGGGACGTACAATGAGCAGTTCTTC. This sequence encodes CASSLLPGGTYNEQFF.

This clonotype was picked up a small number of times. This chain's CDR3 is CASSLVSSGESNEQFF. CDR3 DNA: TGTGCCAGCAGCTTAGTTAGTAGCGGGGAGTCCAATGAGCAGTTCTTC. J is TRBJ2-1 and V is TRBV7-3, with TRBD2 matching 8 bases. This CDR3 region has 16 residues. The V and J ends lost 2 bases and 6 bases, in that order; junction bases with no gene match: 9. CDR1 SGHTA and CDR2 FQGTGA come from the germline V gene.

This clonotype was recorded at least ten times. One junction end disagrees with the germline gene, perhaps due to a read error. The CDR3, as DNA: TGTGCTAGCAGCGTCGGGACAGGGGGCTTCAATGAGCAGTTCTTC. As protein: CASSVGTGGFNEQFF. The V gene is TRBV7-7, the J gene TRBJ2-1; TRBD1 aligns across 12 bases. The CDR3 is 15 residues long. Germline CDR1 is SSHAT and CDR2 is FNYEAQ (reference sequence).

This chain joins TRBV2 and TRBJ2-5; possible D gene TRBD2, 7 bases. Trimming pared 8 bases from V and 1 base from J, leaving 20 bases between. Germline CDR1 reads SNHLY; CDR2 reads FYNNEI. CDR3 length: 16 amino acids. The CDR3, as DNA: TGTGCCAGCGCAAGTGGTTTGCGGGGGCCCCAAGAGACCCAGTACTTC. This gives the protein CASASGLRGPQETQYF.

This rearrangement joins TRBV6-6 to TRBJ1-3, with D possibly TRBD1 on 5 matching bases. Per germline, CDR1 MNHNY and CDR2 SVGAGI (reference sequence). This CDR3 is built from 17 residues. V shed 2 bases and J shed 0 bases, with 14 bases lying between them. This chain's CDR3 is CASSYRDPRDSGNTIYF. CDR3 sequence (DNA): TGTGCCAGCAGTTACCGCGACCCCAGGGACTCTGGAAACACCATATATTTT.

This clonotype was observed many times. The CDR3 DNA follows: TGTGCCAGCAGTCTCTCAGGGGGATGGCAAGAGACCCAGTACTTC. It specifies CASSLSGGWQETQYF. This chain joins TRBV7-8 and TRBJ2-5, with 7 bases aligning to TRBD1. The CDR3 covers 15 residues. The V and J ends lost 6 bases and 2 bases, in that order; junction bases with no gene match: 9. In germline, CDR1 is SGHVS, CDR2 FQNEAQ. Variable domain in full (rest from reference TRBV7-8 and TRBJ2-5): GAGVSQSPRYKVAKRGQDVALRCDPISGHVSLFWYQQALGQGPEFLTYFQNEAQLDKSGLPSDRFFAERPEGSVSTLKIQRTQQEDSAVYLCASSLSGGWQETQYFGPGTRLLVL.

The J gene is TRBJ2-7, the V gene TRBV23-1; either TRBD1 or TRBD2 may supply D (6 bases each). TRBV23-1 is classed as an ORF, of uncertain function. The V end was cut by 8 bases, the J end by 0 bases, with 20 bases between. The CDR3 covers 16 residues. For the CDR3, the DNA is TGCGCCAGCCCTTGGGGGGCCCGTCGCAGCTCCTACGAGCAGTACTTC. Protein product: CASPWGARRSSYEQYF.

This chain links TRBV14 with TRBJ2-1, with 9 nucleotides matching TRBD2. The CDR3 totals 15 residues. The ends lost 4 bases at V and 2 bases at J; junction bases unmatched: 3. Germline V CDR1 and CDR2: SGHDN, FVKESK. This CDR3 reads CASSPRGGAYNEQFF. The CDR3 DNA reads as TGTGCCAGCAGCCCCCGCGGGGGGGCCTACAATGAGCAGTTCTTC.

This clonotype was seen only a few times. The chain uses TRBV3-1 and TRBJ2-3, with 11 nucleotides matching TRBD2. After removal of 2 bases from V and 2 bases from J, the junction contained 12 bases not matched to a gene. Per the germline V gene, CDR1 is LGHDT and CDR2 is YNNKEL (reference sequence). The CDR3 is made up of 19 amino acids. The chain's CDR3 is CASSQRILSSGGNTDTQYF. The CDR3, as DNA: TGTGCCAGCAGCCAACGGATTCTCTCTAGCGGGGGGAACACAGATACGCAGTATTTT.

In this sample, this clonotype turned up a few times. The junction differs from germline at one of its ends, possibly a read error. This sequence joins TRBV7-9 and TRBJ1-6; 7 bases fit TRBD1. CDR1 SEHNR and CDR2 FQNEAQ come from the germline V gene (reference sequence). This CDR3 region has 15 residues. This CDR3 reads CASTLGGQPNSPLHF. CDR3 sequence (DNA): TGTGCCAGCACCTTAGGGGGACAGCCCAATTCACCCCTCCACTTT.

The table lists this clonotype with a few counts. The CDR3 DNA reads as TGTGCCAGCAGCTCTTTAGGGTTTGAAGCTTTCTTT. This codes for CASSSLGFEAFF. V and J are TRBV25-1 and TRBJ1-1; D is ambiguous. Germline loops: CDR1 MGHDK, CDR2 SYGVNS. There are 12 residues in the CDR3. Trimming took 6 bases from V and 7 from J, leaving 12 bases between them.

V usage is TRBV11-2 and J usage is TRBJ2-7, with D perhaps assigned TRBD1 or TRBD2 (5 bases each). Germline CDR1 SGHAT, CDR2 FQNNGV. Trimming stripped 3 bases from V and 6 bases from J, with 15 bases between. CDR3 length: 14 residues. The CDR3 protein is CASSFSGTTGEQYF. The CDR3 DNA sequence: TGTGCCAGCAGCTTCTCCGGGACCACGGGCGAGCAGTACTTC.

This clonotype showed up just a few times. The chain combines TRBV28 with TRBJ2-7, with D perhaps TRBD1 (6 bases). The CDR3 contains 14 residues. CDR1 MDHEN and CDR2 SYDVKM come from the germline V gene. Trimming took off 5 bases at V and 2 bases at J, with 13 bases between the two ends. The CDR3 coding sequence is TGTGCCAGCAGTGGGACAACTACAGCCTACGAGCAGTACTTC. Its protein is CASSGTTTAYEQYF.

This clonotype was recorded at least ten times. The chain recombines TRBV7-2 with TRBJ1-1, with TRBD1 as a possible D gene (5 bases). Germline V gives CDR1 SGHTA, CDR2 FQGNSA. V lost 7 bases to trimming and J lost 2 bases, with 17 bases between them. The CDR3 loop spans 15 amino acids. This CDR3 is CASTLGRGGNTEAFF. The DNA of the CDR3 is TGTGCCAGCACCCTGGGGAGGGGCGGTAACACTGAAGCTTTCTTT.